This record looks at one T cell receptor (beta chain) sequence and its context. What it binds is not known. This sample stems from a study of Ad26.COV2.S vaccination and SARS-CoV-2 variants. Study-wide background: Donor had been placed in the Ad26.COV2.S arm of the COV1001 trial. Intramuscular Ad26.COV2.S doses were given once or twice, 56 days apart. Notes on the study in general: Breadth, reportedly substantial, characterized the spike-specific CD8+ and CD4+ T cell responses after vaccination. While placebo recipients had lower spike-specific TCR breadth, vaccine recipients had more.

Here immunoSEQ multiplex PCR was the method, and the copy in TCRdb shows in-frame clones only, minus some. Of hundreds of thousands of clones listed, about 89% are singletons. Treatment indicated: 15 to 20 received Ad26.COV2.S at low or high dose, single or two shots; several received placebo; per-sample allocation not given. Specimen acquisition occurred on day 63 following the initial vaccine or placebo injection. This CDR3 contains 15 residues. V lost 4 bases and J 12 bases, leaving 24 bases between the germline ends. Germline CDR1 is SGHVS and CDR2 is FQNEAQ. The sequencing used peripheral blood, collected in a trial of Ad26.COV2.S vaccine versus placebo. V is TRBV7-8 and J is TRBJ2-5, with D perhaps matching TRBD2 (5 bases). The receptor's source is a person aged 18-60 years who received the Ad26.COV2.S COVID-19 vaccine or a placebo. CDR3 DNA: TGTGCCAGCAGCTCGCGGGCCCCCCAACCTGGGGAAAAGTACTTC. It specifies CASSSRAPQPGEKYF.